This T cell receptor beta chain was found in a study of T cell changes during pregnancy in multiple sclerosis. Assay: immunoSEQ multiplex PCR; the TCRdb copy retains only in-frame clones and omits some. This table has 30,000 or so clones, about nine tenths appearing once. Germline V gene lookup returns CDR1 SGDLS and CDR2 YYNGEE. This CDR3 spans 13 amino acids. V was clipped by 5 bases and J by 4 bases, with 9 bases between them. The starting material was CD8+ T cells from peripheral blood mononuclear cells, obtained in the first trimester of pregnancy. The rearrangement uses TRBV9 and TRBJ2-2; D is unresolved. The sequence was collected from a female donor with multiple sclerosis, enrolled in a pregnancy study. Here the CDR3 reads CASREGGTGELFF. The CDR3 coding sequence is TGTGCCAGCAGGGAAGGCGGCACCGGGGAGCTGTTTTTT.